Following are 32 T cell receptor beta chains from one sample sequenced in a study of blood T cell repertoires in COVID-19 (dated by TCRdb to the early 2020s). The library was produced with the immunoSEQ multiplex PCR assay. TCRdb limited this immuneACCESS table to in-frame rearrangements with V and J called. A share of clones is missing; checked studies link under half to unresolved V genes, and the rest is unexplained. This sample gives 300,000 to 350,000 clones in total; around 91% of them show up just once. The top ten hold around 3.5% of the sample. Sequenced input: peripheral blood. The receptor source for this set is a woman aged 18-30 years who had recovered from COVID-19.

The J gene is TRBJ1-1, the V gene TRBV7-2; D perhaps matches TRBD1 (5 bases). V was clipped by 2 bases and J by 4 bases, with 14 bases between them. The CDR3 extends over 15 amino acids. Germline-derived CDR1 and CDR2 are SGHTA and FQGNSA. The CDR3 DNA reads as TGTGCCAGCAGCTTACCGGGCCTGCAGGGCACTGAAGCTTTCTTT. Its protein product is CASSLPGLQGTEAFF.

The genes are TRBV5-6 and TRBJ2-7; 7 nucleotides line up with TRBD1. The V and J ends lost 0 bases and 9 bases, in that order; junction bases with no gene match: 6. Germline CDR1 SGHDT, CDR2 YYEEEE. The CDR3 loop spans 13 amino acids. The CDR3 loop is CASSLGPGQVQYV. Here the CDR3 DNA reads TGTGCCAGCAGCTTGGGGCCTGGACAGGTGCAGTACGTC.

This clone was counted once. The genes are TRBV30 and TRBJ2-2, with D possibly TRBD2 on 6 matching bases. Germline V gives CDR1 GTSNPN, CDR2 SVGIG (reference sequence). V dropped 0 bases and J dropped 2 bases, with 7 bases sitting between them. The CDR3 contains 14 residues. The CDR3: CAWSVGLNTGELFF. DNA for the CDR3: TGTGCCTGGAGTGTGGGACTTAACACCGGGGAGCTGTTTTTT.

V and J are TRBV9 and TRBJ1-1, with D maybe TRBD1 (6 bases). The V end lost 0 bases, the J end lost 4 bases, and 13 bases lay between the germline ends. CDR1 SGDLS and CDR2 YYNGEE come from the germline V gene. The CDR3 loop spans 15 amino acids. CDR3 region: CASSVGVSGATEAFF. Here the CDR3 DNA reads TGTGCCAGCAGCGTAGGGGTGTCAGGGGCCACTGAAGCTTTCTTT.

The rearrangement joins TRBV2 to TRBJ1-2, with D perhaps matching TRBD1 (5 bases). Trimming left V 2 bases short and J 4 bases short, with 14 bases between. Germline lookup yields CDR1 SNHLY and CDR2 FYNNEI. This CDR3 region has 15 residues. In DNA form, the CDR3 reads TGTGCCAGCAGTGAACGGGGGGGGTTCTTCTATGGCTACACCTTC. Protein sequence: CASSERGGFFYGYTF.

The chain couples TRBV4-3 to TRBJ2-1, with D maybe TRBD2 (6 bases). Germline CDR1 LGHNA, CDR2 YSLEER. V was pared by 1 base and J by 6 bases, with 13 bases between. The length of the CDR3 is 15 residues. The CDR3 DNA sequence: TGCGCCAGCAGCCAAGGGGCACTAGCTGGCAATGAGCAGTTCTTC. Protein: CASSQGALAGNEQFF.

This clone has only one observation. V gene TRBV7-9 combines with J gene TRBJ2-1, with TRBD2 matching 8 bases. This CDR3 contains 16 residues. V shed 5 bases and J 7 bases; nucleotides not matched to a gene: 13. The germline V gene has CDR1 SEHNR and CDR2 FQNEAQ (reference sequence). The CDR3 bases are TGTGCCAGCAGCATAGAGGGATTAGCGGGACCGAATGAGCAGTTCTTC. Amino acid sequence: CASSIEGLAGPNEQFF.

For the CDR3, the DNA is TGTGCCAGCTCACTTTACAGGGGGACGAACACCGGGGAGCTGTTTTTT. It specifies CASSLYRGTNTGELFF. V gene TRBV18 combines with J gene TRBJ2-2, with 8 positions matching TRBD1. CDR1 is KGHSH and CDR2 is LQKENI in the germline V gene. The CDR3 is 16 amino acids. With V trimmed by 4 bases and J by 0 bases, 4 bases remained unmatched.

The chain uses TRBV18 and TRBJ2-1; the D is unclear. Germline V gives CDR1 KGHSH, CDR2 LQKENI. The V end lost 3 bases, the J end lost 8 bases, and 8 bases lay between the germline ends. The CDR3 spans 12 residues. CDR3 in amino acids: CASSPPGYEQFF. For the CDR3, the DNA is TGTGCCAGCTCACCCCCTGGCTATGAGCAGTTCTTC.

V and J are TRBV5-6 and TRBJ1-4, with D tentatively TRBD1 (6 bases). Germline assignment: CDR1 SGHDT and CDR2 YYEEEE. The CDR3 has 15 residues. Trimming took off 2 bases at V and 3 bases at J, with 11 bases between the two ends. DNA for the CDR3: TGTGCCAGCAGCTTATCAGGGGCGGCTAATGAAAAACTGTTTTTT. Its translation: CASSLSGAANEKLFF.

This clone was recorded only once. This rearrangement joins TRBV5-1 to TRBJ2-3, with 7 bases fitting TRBD2. The CDR3 has 14 amino acids. CDR1 is SGHRS and CDR2 is YFSETQ in the germline V gene. V shed 4 bases and J 4 bases; nucleotides not matched to a gene: 6. CDR3 in amino acids: CASSPGTTSDTQYF. CDR3 DNA: TGCGCCAGCAGCCCCGGGACTACTTCAGATACGCAGTATTTT.

This clone was seen a handful of times. The genes are TRBV2 and TRBJ2-7; 12 bases are shared with TRBD2. The V gene's germline CDR1 is SNHLY and CDR2 FYNNEI. The CDR3 length is 13 residues. V was pared by 6 bases and J by 7 bases, with 4 bases of the junction left unmatched. In DNA, the CDR3 is TGTGCCAGCAGGACTAGCGGGAGTTATGAGCAGTACGTC. It translates to CASRTSGSYEQYV.

This chain joins TRBV2 and TRBJ1-1; 7 bases line up with TRBD1. The CDR3 spans 14 residues. Germline CDR1 is SNHLY and CDR2 is FYNNEI. Unmatched junction bases numbered 7, after V lost 8 bases and J lost 1 base. The CDR3 sequence: CASGTRTGNTEAFF. As DNA, the CDR3 is TGTGCCAGCGGAACTAGGACAGGGAACACTGAAGCTTTCTTT.

The chain uses TRBV25-1 and TRBJ2-3; 9 bases line up with TRBD1. Germline CDR1 MGHDK, CDR2 SYGVNS. V dropped 6 bases and J dropped 10; count of bases not matched to a gene: 14. This CDR3 has 15 amino acids. The CDR3 loop reads CASRETGGERSAQYF. The CDR3, as DNA: TGTGCCAGCAGGGAGACAGGGGGGGAGAGGTCTGCGCAGTATTTT.

V and J are TRBV25-1 and TRBJ2-3; the match to TRBD2 covers 7 bases. Germline V gene data show CDR1 as MGHDK and CDR2 as SYGVNS. The V segment lost 4 bases and the J segment 4 bases; nucleotides outside the gene matches: 8. The CDR3 covers 15 residues. The CDR3 DNA sequence: TGTGCCAGCAGTGGGACGGGAGGAGCGTCAGATACGCAGTATTTT. Translating it yields CASSGTGGASDTQYF.

The chain is built from TRBV6-2 or TRBV6-3 and TRBJ1-2; possibly TRBD1 for D (5 bases). The CDR3 length is 17 residues. The V gene's germline CDR1 is MNHEY and CDR2 SVGEGT. V was shortened by 2 bases and J by 5 bases, with 21 bases between the two germline ends. As DNA, the CDR3 is TGTGCCAGCAGTTACAGGGCGCGGGGGTTAAGATATTATGGCTACACCTTC. Translated, it gives CASSYRARGLRYYGYTF.

The chain employs TRBV6-5 and TRBJ1-1; D is unresolved. The CDR3 runs to 14 residues. Germline V gene lookup returns CDR1 MNHEY and CDR2 SVGAGI. Trimming left V 0 bases short and J 5 bases short, with 10 bases between. In DNA form, the CDR3 reads TGTGCCAGCAGTTACTCGAGGGTGGGGACTGAAGCTTTCTTT. Protein: CASSYSRVGTEAFF.

The chain links TRBV6-5 to TRBJ2-1; D call uncertain. V was shortened by 7 bases and J by 4 bases, with 11 bases between the two germline ends. CDR3 length: 13 residues. Germline CDR1 is MNHEY and CDR2 is SVGAGI. For the CDR3, the DNA is TGTGCCAGCAACCAAAAGAGATACAATGAGCAGTTCTTC. It encodes CASNQKRYNEQFF.

The chain is built from TRBV5-6 and TRBJ2-1; tentatively, D is TRBD1 (6 bases). CDR1 is SGHDT and CDR2 is YYEEEE in the germline V gene. The CDR3 is 14 residues long. V was pared by 6 bases and J by 4 bases, with 14 bases between. The CDR3 region has the DNA TGTGCCAGCAACACCGGGACAAAGTACAATGAGCAGTTCTTC. Amino acid sequence: CASNTGTKYNEQFF.

The chain joins TRBV5-6 to TRBJ1-3; D gene ambiguous. Looked up from germline, CDR1 is SGHDT and CDR2 is YYEEEE. The CDR3 is made up of 12 amino acids. V dropped 4 bases and J dropped 3 bases, with 5 bases sitting between them. The CDR3 loop is CASSPYGNTIYF. In DNA form, the CDR3 reads TGTGCCAGCAGCCCCTATGGAAACACCATATATTTT.

The chain is built from TRBV7-9 and TRBJ2-3; the D gene is possibly TRBD1 (6 bases). V shed 5 bases and J shed 6 bases, with 27 bases lying between them. The CDR3 covers 18 residues. Germline lookup yields CDR1 SEHNR and CDR2 FQNEAQ (reference sequence). CDR3 sequence: CASSRRAGVPGSSDTQYF. The CDR3 coding sequence is TGTGCCAGCAGCCGGAGAGCAGGGGTCCCAGGGTCAAGTGATACGCAGTATTTT.

V gene TRBV5-6 combines with J gene TRBJ2-7; tentatively, D is TRBD1 (6 bases). Germline CDR1 and CDR2: SGHDT and YYEEEE. The CDR3 has 15 residues. Trimming removed 0 bases from V and 5 bases from J, with 15 bases in between. The CDR3 here is CASSLDRVRSNEQYV. CDR3 DNA sequence: TGTGCCAGCAGCTTGGACAGGGTGAGGAGCAACGAGCAGTACGTC.

The chain combines TRBV30 with TRBJ2-3, with D possibly TRBD2 on 5 matching bases. The germline V and J ends were trimmed by 4 bases and 3 bases, with 14 bases remaining between them. The CDR3 extends over 14 amino acids. Germline values: CDR1 GTSNPN, CDR2 SVGIG (reference sequence). Written as DNA, the CDR3 is TGTGCCTGGAATCGGAGGTCGTCTACAGATACGCAGTATTTT. It encodes CAWNRRSSTDTQYF.

The CDR3 is CASRSGLNTGELFF. DNA for the CDR3: TGCGCCAGCAGATCAGGGCTGAACACCGGGGAGCTGTTTTTT. This chain links TRBV10-1 with TRBJ2-2; the D gene is possibly TRBD1 (5 bases). From germline, CDR1 is WNHNN and CDR2 SYGVQD (reference sequence). The CDR3 extends over 14 amino acids. V lost 6 bases, J lost 1 base, and 9 bases lay in between.

This clone appeared a single time. The J gene is TRBJ2-5, the V gene TRBV27; D might be TRBD1 (6 bases). Trimming took off 2 bases at V and 4 bases at J, with 8 bases between the two ends. CDR3 length: 13 amino acids. CDR1 is MNHEY and CDR2 is SMNVEV in the germline V gene (reference sequence). DNA for the CDR3: TGTGCCAGCAGTTTAAACAGGGCAGAGACCCAGTACTTC. Its translation is CASSLNRAETQYF.

In its sample, this clone was seen many times. V is TRBV11-3 and J is TRBJ1-4, with 7 bases identical to TRBD1. The germline CDR1 and CDR2 sequences are SGHNT and YENEEA. J gave up 5 bases and V 4 bases, and 7 bases lay outside the gene matches. The CDR3 contains 15 residues. CDR3 sequence: CASSSRQGENEKLFF. The DNA for the CDR3 is TGTGCCAGCAGCTCTCGACAGGGCGAGAATGAAAAACTGTTTTTT.

The chain has TRBV21-1 and TRBJ2-4; TRBD1, as called in the table, went unchecked against the DNA. TRBV21-1 represents a pseudogene. CDR3 size: 12 residues. The CDR3 region has the DNA TGTGCCAGCAGCAAAGACAGGGACATTCAGTACTTC. Protein product: CASSKDRDIQYF.

The gene calls are TRBV9 and TRBJ1-2; 8 positions match TRBD1. Germline values: CDR1 SGDLS, CDR2 YYNGEE. J was trimmed by 8 bases and V by 0 bases; bases with no gene match: 12. The length of the CDR3 is 16 residues. DNA for the CDR3: TGTGCCAGCAGCGTAGCTTCGGGCAGGGGGCTTGGAGGCTACACCTTC. Its translation: CASSVASGRGLGGYTF.

This chain links TRBV19 with TRBJ1-1; 7 bases agree with TRBD1. The germline CDR1 and CDR2 sequences are LNHDA and SQIVND (reference sequence). The trim removed 10 bases at V and 3 bases at J, leaving 11 bases unmatched. The CDR3 sequence is 14 residues long. CDR3 region: CATEGAGRHTEAFF. The CDR3 DNA follows: TGTGCCACCGAGGGGGCAGGGAGGCACACTGAAGCTTTCTTT.

The chain is built from TRBV7-9 and TRBJ2-5, with D possibly matching TRBD2 (6 bases). This CDR3 is built from 17 residues. CDR1 and CDR2 (germline): SEHNR, FQNEAQ (reference sequence). Trimming removed 0 bases from V and 5 bases from J, with 19 bases in between. CDR3: CASSLAGGGILKETQYF. DNA for the CDR3: TGTGCCAGCAGCTTAGCGGGGGGAGGCATCCTAAAGGAGACCCAGTACTTC.

This clone was seen a few times. The rearrangement uses TRBV5-6 and TRBJ2-5; the match to TRBD2 covers 9 bases. J gave up 2 bases and V 1 base, and 3 bases lay outside the gene matches. This CDR3 is built from 15 residues. The germline CDR1 and CDR2 sequences are SGHDT and YYEEEE. As DNA, the CDR3 is TGTGCCAGCAGCTTGTTAGCGGGAGTTCAAGAGACCCAGTACTTC. It is translated as CASSLLAGVQETQYF.

The chain carries TRBV19 and TRBJ2-1; 8 bases map to TRBD2. Per the germline V gene, CDR1 is LNHDA and CDR2 is SQIVND (reference sequence). V shed 6 bases and J 0 bases; nucleotides not matched to a gene: 7. The length of the CDR3 is 16 residues. Here the CDR3 DNA reads TGTGCCAGTAGCCAACTAGCGGCAAGCTCCTACAATGAGCAGTTCTTC. Protein sequence: CASSQLAASSYNEQFF.